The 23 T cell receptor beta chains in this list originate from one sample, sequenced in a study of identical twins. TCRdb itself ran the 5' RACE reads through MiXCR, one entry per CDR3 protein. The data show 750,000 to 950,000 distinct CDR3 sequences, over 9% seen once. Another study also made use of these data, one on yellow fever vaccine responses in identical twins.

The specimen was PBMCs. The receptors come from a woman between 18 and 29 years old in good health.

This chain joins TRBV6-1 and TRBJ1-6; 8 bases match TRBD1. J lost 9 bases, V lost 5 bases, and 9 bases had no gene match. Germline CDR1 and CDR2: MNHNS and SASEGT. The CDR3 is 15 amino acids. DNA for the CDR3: TGTGCCAGCAGTACCACGGACAGGGTTTCTTCACCCCTCCACTTT. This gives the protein CASSTTDRVSSPLHF.

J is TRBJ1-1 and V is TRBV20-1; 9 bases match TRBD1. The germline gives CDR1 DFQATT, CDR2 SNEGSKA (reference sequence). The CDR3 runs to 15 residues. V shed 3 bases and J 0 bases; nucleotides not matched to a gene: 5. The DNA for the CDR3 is TGCAGTGCTAGGAAGACAGGGGGGGTGAACACTGAAGCTTTCTTT. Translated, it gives CSARKTGGVNTEAFF.

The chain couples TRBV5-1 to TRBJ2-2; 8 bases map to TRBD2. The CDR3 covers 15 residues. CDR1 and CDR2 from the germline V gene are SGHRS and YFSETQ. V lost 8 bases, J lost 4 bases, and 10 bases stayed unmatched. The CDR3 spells CASLHSGNFTGELFF. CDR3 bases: TGCGCCAGTCTGCATAGCGGGAACTTCACCGGGGAGCTGTTTTTT.

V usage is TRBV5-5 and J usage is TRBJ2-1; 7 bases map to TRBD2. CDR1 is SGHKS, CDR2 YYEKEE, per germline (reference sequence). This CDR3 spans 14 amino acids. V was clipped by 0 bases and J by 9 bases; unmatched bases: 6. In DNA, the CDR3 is TGTGCCAGCAGCTTGGGACTAGCTGGAAGTGAGCAGTTCTTC. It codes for CASSLGLAGSEQFF. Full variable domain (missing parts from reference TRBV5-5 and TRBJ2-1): DAGVTQSPTHLIKTRGQQVTLRCSPISGHKSVSWYQQVLGQGPQFIFQYYEKEERGRGNFPDRFSARQFPNYSSELNVNALLLGDSALYLCASSLGLAGSEQFFGPGTRLTVL.

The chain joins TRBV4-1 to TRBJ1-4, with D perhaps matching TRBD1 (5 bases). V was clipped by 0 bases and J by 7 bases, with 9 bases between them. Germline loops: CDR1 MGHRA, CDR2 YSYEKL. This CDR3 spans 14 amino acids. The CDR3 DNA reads TGCGCCAGCAGCCAAGATGGGGGGAGTGAAAAACTGTTTTTT. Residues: CASSQDGGSEKLFF.

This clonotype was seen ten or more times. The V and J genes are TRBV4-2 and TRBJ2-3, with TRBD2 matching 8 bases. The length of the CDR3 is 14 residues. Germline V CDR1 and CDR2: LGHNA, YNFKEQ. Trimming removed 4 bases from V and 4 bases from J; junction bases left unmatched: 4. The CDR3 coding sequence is TGTGCCAGCAGCCCAGTGACTAGCGCAGATACGCAGTATTTT. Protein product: CASSPVTSADTQYF.

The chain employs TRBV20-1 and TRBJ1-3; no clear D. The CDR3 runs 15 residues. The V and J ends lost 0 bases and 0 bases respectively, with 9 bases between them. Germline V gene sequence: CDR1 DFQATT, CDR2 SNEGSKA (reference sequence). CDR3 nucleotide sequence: TGCAGTGCTAGAGACCGACACCTCTCTGGAAACACCATATATTTT. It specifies CSARDRHLSGNTIYF.

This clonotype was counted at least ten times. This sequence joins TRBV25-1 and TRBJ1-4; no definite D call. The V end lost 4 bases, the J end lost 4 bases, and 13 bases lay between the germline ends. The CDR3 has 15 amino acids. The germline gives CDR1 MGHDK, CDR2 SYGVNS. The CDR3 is CASSGFPDFNEKLFF. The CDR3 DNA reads TGTGCCAGCAGTGGCTTCCCGGACTTTAATGAAAAACTGTTTTTT.

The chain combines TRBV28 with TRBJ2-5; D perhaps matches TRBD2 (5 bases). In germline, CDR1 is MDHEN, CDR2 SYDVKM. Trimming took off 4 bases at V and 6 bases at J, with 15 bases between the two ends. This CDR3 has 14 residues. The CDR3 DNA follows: TGTGCCAGCAGTTCCCCCGGGGTTGGAAAGACCCAGTACTTC. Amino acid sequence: CASSSPGVGKTQYF.

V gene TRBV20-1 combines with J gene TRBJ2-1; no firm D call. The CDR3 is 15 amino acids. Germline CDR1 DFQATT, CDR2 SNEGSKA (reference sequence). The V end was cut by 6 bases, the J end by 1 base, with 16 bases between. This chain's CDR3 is CSATSWDGSYNEQFF. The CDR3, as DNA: TGCAGTGCGACTTCTTGGGATGGGTCCTACAATGAGCAGTTCTTC.

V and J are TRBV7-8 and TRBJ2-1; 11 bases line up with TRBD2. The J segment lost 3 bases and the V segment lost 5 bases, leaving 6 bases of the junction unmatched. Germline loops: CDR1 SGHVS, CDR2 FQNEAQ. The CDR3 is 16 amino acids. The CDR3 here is CASSLNGLAGYNEQFF. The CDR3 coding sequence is TGTGCCAGCAGCCTGAATGGACTAGCGGGCTACAATGAGCAGTTCTTC.

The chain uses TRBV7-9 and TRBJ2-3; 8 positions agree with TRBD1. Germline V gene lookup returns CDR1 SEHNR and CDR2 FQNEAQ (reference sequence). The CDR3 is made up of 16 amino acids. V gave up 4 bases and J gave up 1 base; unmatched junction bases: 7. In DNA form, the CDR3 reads TGTGCCAGCAGCTCAAGGACAGGGCCCCGCACAGATACGCAGTATTTT. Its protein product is CASSSRTGPRTDTQYF.

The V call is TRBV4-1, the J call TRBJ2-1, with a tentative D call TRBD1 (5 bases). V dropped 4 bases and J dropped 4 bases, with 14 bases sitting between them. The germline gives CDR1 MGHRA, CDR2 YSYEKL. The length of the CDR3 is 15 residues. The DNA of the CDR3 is TGCGCCAGCAGCCCACATCGACAGCGTTACAATGAGCAGTTCTTC. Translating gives CASSPHRQRYNEQFF.

CDR3 nucleotides: TGCAGTGCTAGAGATCTTCCCATTGGAGCGGGAGGATACAATGAGCAGTTCTTC. Translation: CSARDLPIGAGGYNEQFF. This chain uses TRBV20-1 with TRBJ2-1; the match to TRBD2 covers 9 bases. V was pared by 0 bases and J by 4 bases, with 13 bases of the junction left unmatched. The length of the CDR3 is 18 residues. The germline V gene encodes CDR1 DFQATT and CDR2 SNEGSKA (reference sequence).

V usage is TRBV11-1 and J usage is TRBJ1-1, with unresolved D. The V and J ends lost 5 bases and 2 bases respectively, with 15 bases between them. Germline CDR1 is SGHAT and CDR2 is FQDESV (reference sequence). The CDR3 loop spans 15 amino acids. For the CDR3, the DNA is TGTGCCAGCAGCACCGGACTGTTACGAAACACTGAAGCTTTCTTT. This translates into CASSTGLLRNTEAFF.

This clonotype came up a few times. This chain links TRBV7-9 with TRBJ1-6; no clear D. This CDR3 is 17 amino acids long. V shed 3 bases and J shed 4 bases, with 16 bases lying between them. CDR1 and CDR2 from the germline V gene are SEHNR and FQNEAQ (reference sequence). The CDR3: CASSFRVGVSYNSPLHF. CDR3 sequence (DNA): TGTGCCAGCAGCTTCCGAGTCGGGGTATCTTATAATTCACCCCTCCACTTT. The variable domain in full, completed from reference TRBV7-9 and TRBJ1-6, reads DTGVSQNPRHKITKRGQNVTFRCDPISEHNRLYWYRQTLGQGPEFLTYFQNEAQLEKSRLLSDRFSAERPKGSFSTLEIQRTEQGDSAMYLCASSFRVGVSYNSPLHFGNGTRLTVT.

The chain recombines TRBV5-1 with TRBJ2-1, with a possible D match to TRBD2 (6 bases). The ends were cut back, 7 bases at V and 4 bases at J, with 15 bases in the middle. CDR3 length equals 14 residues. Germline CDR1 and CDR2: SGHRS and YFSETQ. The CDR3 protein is CASCVSRGYNEQFF. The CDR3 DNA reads TGCGCCAGCTGCGTCTCCCGGGGGTACAATGAGCAGTTCTTC. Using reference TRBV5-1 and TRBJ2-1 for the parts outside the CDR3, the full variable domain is KAGVTQTPRYLIKTRGQQVTLSCSPISGHRSVSWYQQTPGQGLQFLFEYFSETQRNKGNFPGRFSGRQFSNSRSEMNVSTLELGDSALYLCASCVSRGYNEQFFGPGTRLTVL.

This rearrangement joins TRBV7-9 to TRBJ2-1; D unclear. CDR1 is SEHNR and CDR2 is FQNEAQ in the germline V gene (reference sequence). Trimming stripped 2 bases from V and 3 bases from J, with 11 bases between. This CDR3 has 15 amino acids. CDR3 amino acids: CASSLRELIYNEQFF. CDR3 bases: TGTGCCAGCAGCTTAAGGGAACTGATCTACAATGAGCAGTTCTTC.

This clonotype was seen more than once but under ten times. CDR3 bases: TGTGCCATCAGTGAGCGGGGGGCTTACGAGCAGTACTTC. This translates into CAISERGAYEQYF. The chain has TRBV10-3 and TRBJ2-7, with D perhaps TRBD2 (7 bases). V was shortened by 2 bases and J by 4 bases, with 9 bases between the two germline ends. Germline V lookup: CDR1 ENHRY, CDR2 SYGVKD. This CDR3 region has 13 residues.

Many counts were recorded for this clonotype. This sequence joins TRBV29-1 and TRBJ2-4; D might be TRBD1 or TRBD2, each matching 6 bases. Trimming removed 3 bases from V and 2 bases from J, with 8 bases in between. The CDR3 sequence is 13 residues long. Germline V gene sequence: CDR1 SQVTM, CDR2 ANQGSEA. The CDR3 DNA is TGCAGCGTTGACGGGGGCTCCAAAAACATTCAGTACTTC. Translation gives CSVDGGSKNIQYF.

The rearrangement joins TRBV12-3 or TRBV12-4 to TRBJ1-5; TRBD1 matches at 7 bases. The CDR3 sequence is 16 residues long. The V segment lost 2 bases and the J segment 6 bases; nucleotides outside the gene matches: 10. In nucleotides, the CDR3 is TGTGCCAGCAGTTTACCCCAAAGGGGGCGGGTTCAGCCCCAGCATTTT. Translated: CASSLPQRGRVQPQHF.

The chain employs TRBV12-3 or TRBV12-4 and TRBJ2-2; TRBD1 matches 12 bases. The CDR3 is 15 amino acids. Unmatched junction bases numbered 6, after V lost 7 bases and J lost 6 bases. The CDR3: CASKPGTGGPGELFF. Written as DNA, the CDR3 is TGTGCCAGCAAACCGGGGACAGGGGGCCCCGGGGAGCTGTTTTTT.

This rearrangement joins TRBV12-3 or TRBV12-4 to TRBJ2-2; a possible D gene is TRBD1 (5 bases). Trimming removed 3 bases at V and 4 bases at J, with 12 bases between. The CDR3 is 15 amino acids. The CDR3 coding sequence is TGTGCCAGCAGTTTTCAGGGTGCCGGCACCGGGGAGCTGTTTTTT. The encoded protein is CASSFQGAGTGELFF.